This passage covers 32 T cell receptor beta chains from one sample sequenced in a study of CD8 T cells in Susac syndrome. Random hexamers were used to reverse transcribe the RNA input (about 0.5 to 1 ug). One entry per CDR3 protein, called by TCRdb with MiXCR from the immunoSEQ multiplex PCR reads. The repertoire holds around 150,000 distinct CDR3 sequences, with approximately 93% as singletons. Specimen: CD4+ T cells from PBMCs. The origin of the receptors is a human donor with multiple sclerosis.

The chain carries TRBV18 and TRBJ1-2, with D unclear. There are 15 residues in the CDR3. Germline CDR1 reads KGHSH; CDR2 reads LQKENI. V gave up 6 bases and J gave up 3 bases, with 17 bases separating them. Here the CDR3 DNA reads TGTGCCAGCTCCAAAGGAGGACTTGCGGACTATGGCTACACCTTC. Amino acid sequence: CASSKGGLADYGYTF.

This clonotype is a singleton in its sample. Written as DNA, the CDR3 is TGTGCCAGCAGCGAGGACAGGGTGAACACTGAAGCTTTCTTT. Translation: CASSEDRVNTEAFF. The chain has TRBV2 and TRBJ1-1; 8 bases map to TRBD1. CDR3 length: 14 amino acids. The germline gives CDR1 SNHLY, CDR2 FYNNEI. Trimming cost V 6 bases and J 0 bases; bases outside gene matches: 3.

This rearrangement joins TRBV3-1 to TRBJ1-1; D remains unclear. This CDR3 spans 13 amino acids. Germline CDR1 reads LGHDT; CDR2 reads YNNKEL (reference sequence). The V gene lost 0 bases and the J gene lost 4 bases, with 6 bases spanning the gap. The CDR3 DNA is TGTGCCAGCAGCCAAGAGGGGATCACTGAAGCTTTCTTT. Translation gives CASSQEGITEAFF. Looking up the rest from reference TRBV3-1 and TRBJ1-1 gives the full variable domain: DTAVSQTPKYLVTQMGNDKSIKCEQNLGHDTMYWYKQDSKKFLKIMFSYNNKELIINETVPNRFSPKSPDKAHLNLHINSLELGDSAVYFCASSQEGITEAFFGQGTRLTVV.

The chain uses TRBV27 and TRBJ2-7; TRBD1 matches 7 bases. Germline CDR1 reads MNHEY; CDR2 reads SMNVEV (reference sequence). V gave up 2 bases and J gave up 6 bases; unmatched junction bases: 10. There are 15 residues in the CDR3. CDR3 amino acids: CASSLHRQGSSEQYF. The CDR3 DNA follows: TGTGCCAGCAGTTTACATCGACAGGGTAGCTCCGAGCAGTACTTC.

The V and J genes are TRBV6-5 and TRBJ2-7, with D maybe TRBD1 (5 bases). V lost 2 bases and J lost 2, with 13 bases in between. The CDR3 length is 15 residues. Germline V CDR1 and CDR2: MNHEY, SVGAGI. The CDR3 DNA reads as TGTGCCAGCAGTTACCAGGCAGGGCCCCCCTACGAGCAGTACTTC. It yields the protein CASSYQAGPPYEQYF.

The V gene is TRBV28, the J gene TRBJ1-2; D is perhaps TRBD1 (5 bases). Trimming took off 6 bases at V and 7 bases at J, with 12 bases between the two ends. The length of the CDR3 is 12 residues. Looked up from germline, CDR1 is MDHEN and CDR2 is SYDVKM. The CDR3: CASSLLRGGYTF. The CDR3, as DNA: TGTGCCAGCAGCCTCCTTAGGGGTGGCTACACCTTC.

The chain employs TRBV18 and TRBJ2-2, with TRBD1 matching over 7 bases. Germline values: CDR1 KGHSH, CDR2 LQKENI. The CDR3 length is 16 residues. With 3 bases clipped from V and 0 bases from J, the junction kept 4 bases outside the gene matches. CDR3 sequence (DNA): TGTGCCAGCTCACCTATGACAGGGCCGAACACCGGGGAGCTGTTTTTT. It codes for CASSPMTGPNTGELFF. The variable domain in full, with the rest retrieved from reference TRBV18 and TRBJ2-2, is NAGVMQNPRHLVRRRGQEARLRCSPMKGHSHVYWYRQLPEEGLKFMVYLQKENIIDESGMPKERFSAEFPKEGPSILRIQQVVRGDSAAYFCASSPMTGPNTGELFFGEGSRLTVL.

This clonotype was recorded once. This rearrangement joins TRBV5-1 to TRBJ1-1; D gene unclear. The CDR3 runs to 15 residues. V was pared by 0 bases and J by 1 base, with 10 bases between. Per germline, CDR1 SGHRS and CDR2 YFSETQ. The CDR3 loop reads CASSLGANRNTEAFF. CDR3 nucleotides: TGCGCCAGCAGCTTGGGAGCTAATCGGAACACTGAAGCTTTCTTT. Full variable domain (missing parts from reference TRBV5-1 and TRBJ1-1): KAGVTQTPRYLIKTRGQQVTLSCSPISGHRSVSWYQQTPGQGLQFLFEYFSETQRNKGNFPGRFSGRQFSNSRSEMNVSTLELGDSALYLCASSLGANRNTEAFFGQGTRLTVV.

The chain recombines TRBV5-1 with TRBJ2-7; 8 bases map to TRBD2. CDR3 length: 16 residues. J lost 1 base, V lost 0 bases, and 6 bases had no gene match. The germline gives CDR1 SGHRS, CDR2 YFSETQ. The CDR3 sequence: CASSLVLAATSYEQYF. The CDR3 nucleotides are TGCGCCAGCAGCTTGGTACTAGCGGCAACTTCCTACGAGCAGTACTTC. The variable domain in full, completed from reference TRBV5-1 and TRBJ2-7, reads KAGVTQTPRYLIKTRGQQVTLSCSPISGHRSVSWYQQTPGQGLQFLFEYFSETQRNKGNFPGRFSGRQFSNSRSEMNVSTLELGDSALYLCASSLVLAATSYEQYFGPGTRLTVT.

This clonotype showed up just a few times. This CDR3 is CASSDSGYTEAFF. The CDR3 coding sequence is TGTGCCAGCAGTGACTCAGGTTACACTGAAGCTTTCTTT. The chain has TRBV2 and TRBJ1-1; D uncertain. This CDR3 has 13 amino acids. The germline V gene has CDR1 SNHLY and CDR2 FYNNEI. V was cut by 3 bases and J by 3 bases, with 8 bases left in between. Using reference TRBV2 and TRBJ1-1 for the parts outside the CDR3, the full variable domain is EPEVTQTPSHQVTQMGQEVILRCVPISNHLYFYWYRQILGQKVEFLVSFYNNEISEKSEIFDDQFSVERPDGSNFTLKIRSTKLEDSAMYFCASSDSGYTEAFFGQGTRLTVV.

The chain carries TRBV28 and TRBJ2-1; TRBD2 matches 8 bases. Losses at the gene ends were 4 bases for V and 7 bases for J; bases not matched to a gene: 12. Germline-derived CDR1 and CDR2 are MDHEN and SYDVKM. The CDR3 sequence is 16 residues long. As DNA, the CDR3 is TGTGCCAGCAGTTACGGCGCGGAGCGGGAGTTTAATGAGCAGTTCTTC. It encodes CASSYGAEREFNEQFF.

This chain uses TRBV6-1 with TRBJ1-1, with D possibly being TRBD1 (5 bases). V was trimmed by 2 bases and J by 7 bases, leaving 14 bases between them. Germline loops: CDR1 MNHNS, CDR2 SASEGT. CDR3 length: 14 amino acids. CDR3 amino acids: CASSERGTPDEAFF. DNA for the CDR3: TGTGCCAGCAGTGAACGGGGGACCCCTGATGAAGCTTTCTTT.

This chain connects TRBV12-3 or TRBV12-4 to TRBJ2-2; 9 bases fit TRBD1. The length of the CDR3 is 15 residues. The trim removed 6 bases at V and 6 bases at J, leaving 8 bases unmatched. CDR3 sequence reads: CASSRDRASAGELFF. The CDR3 bases are TGTGCCAGCAGCCGGGACAGGGCTTCTGCCGGGGAGCTGTTTTTT.

The chain links TRBV7-3 to TRBJ2-7; maybe TRBD1 (6 bases). Looked up from germline, CDR1 is SGHTA and CDR2 is FQGTGA. Trimming stripped 5 bases from V and 3 bases from J, with 17 bases between. The CDR3 totals 15 residues. This CDR3 reads CASSQDPGQNYEQYF. The CDR3 coding sequence is TGTGCCAGCAGCCAGGATCCGGGACAAAACTACGAGCAGTACTTC.

The genes are TRBV5-6 and TRBJ2-4; unclear D gene. Trimming took off 2 bases at V and 1 base at J, with 16 bases between the two ends. The CDR3 is 17 amino acids. CDR1 and CDR2 from the germline V gene are SGHDT and YYEEEE. The CDR3 sequence is CASSFTRVDTAKNIQYF. The CDR3 DNA sequence: TGTGCCAGCAGCTTCACACGGGTGGATACCGCCAAAAACATTCAGTACTTC.

The chain recombines TRBV24-1 with TRBJ1-2, with TRBD1 matching 7 bases. Germline loops: CDR1 KGHDR, CDR2 SFDVKD. Trimming at V came to 3 bases and at J to 4 bases, leaving 1 base not matched to a gene. The CDR3 extends over 13 amino acids. As DNA, the CDR3 is TGTGCCACCAGTGATCACAGGGGCTATGGCTACACCTTC. It encodes CATSDHRGYGYTF.

The rearrangement links TRBV7-3 to TRBJ2-5, with 10 bases identical to TRBD1. V shed 8 bases, J shed 5 bases, and the junction held 5 bases outside the gene matches. Germline V gives CDR1 SGHTA, CDR2 FQGTGA. This CDR3 has 13 residues. CDR3 residues: CASASGQGETQYF. The CDR3 DNA follows: TGTGCCAGCGCTTCGGGACAGGGGGAGACCCAGTACTTC.

The genes are TRBV5-1 and TRBJ1-1, with 7 bases lining up with TRBD1. The ends lost 3 bases at V and 3 bases at J; junction bases unmatched: 2. The CDR3 consists of 13 residues. The germline V gene encodes CDR1 SGHRS and CDR2 YFSETQ. The chain's CDR3 is CASSWDSYTEAFF. The CDR3 DNA reads TGCGCCAGCAGCTGGGACAGCTACACTGAAGCTTTCTTT.

The V gene is TRBV20-1, the J gene TRBJ2-7; 9 bases are shared with TRBD2. Trimming took 3 bases from V and 7 from J; bases not matched to a gene: 7. This CDR3 spans 13 amino acids. Germline assignment: CDR1 DFQATT and CDR2 SNEGSKA (reference sequence). In nucleotides, the CDR3 is TGCAGTGCTAGGACTAGCGGTTTAGGGGAGCAGTACTTC. Its protein product is CSARTSGLGEQYF.

V usage is TRBV5-1 and J usage is TRBJ2-3; 8 nucleotides agree with TRBD1. Trimming removed 5 bases from V and 5 bases from J; junction bases left unmatched: 7. From germline, CDR1 is SGHRS and CDR2 YFSETQ. CDR3 length: 14 amino acids. The CDR3 reads CASRSGTGRDTQYF. CDR3 DNA sequence: TGCGCCAGCAGATCCGGGACAGGAAGAGATACGCAGTATTTT. Supplemented by reference TRBV5-1 and TRBJ2-3, the full variable domain reads KAGVTQTPRYLIKTRGQQVTLSCSPISGHRSVSWYQQTPGQGLQFLFEYFSETQRNKGNFPGRFSGRQFSNSRSEMNVSTLELGDSALYLCASRSGTGRDTQYFGPGTRLTVL.

This chain joins TRBV5-1 and TRBJ1-1; D is undetermined. The germline gives CDR1 SGHRS, CDR2 YFSETQ. V lost 0 bases and J lost 1, with 7 bases in between. This CDR3 contains 14 residues. The CDR3 loop is CASSLELGNTEAFF. The CDR3 coding sequence is TGCGCCAGCAGCTTGGAGTTAGGGAACACTGAAGCTTTCTTT.

This CDR3 is CASSVQVAQPQHF. CDR3 coding DNA: TGTGCCAGCAGTGTACAGGTTGCTCAGCCCCAGCATTTT. J is TRBJ1-5 and V is TRBV12-3 or TRBV12-4; D is perhaps TRBD1 (5 bases). V was shortened by 5 bases and J by 6 bases, with 11 bases between the two germline ends. CDR3 length equals 13 residues.

V usage is TRBV5-1 and J usage is TRBJ2-5; 7 nucleotides agree with TRBD1. The ends lost 6 bases at V and 5 bases at J; junction bases unmatched: 16. The germline gives CDR1 SGHRS, CDR2 YFSETQ. This CDR3 region has 16 residues. CDR3 loop: CASKITAGTVVETQYF. The CDR3 bases are TGCGCCAGCAAGATAACGGCCGGGACAGTGGTGGAGACCCAGTACTTC.

The chain joins TRBV30 to TRBJ2-3; D gene unclear. Germline loops: CDR1 GTSNPN, CDR2 SVGIG (reference sequence). The germline V and J ends were trimmed by 2 bases and 5 bases, with 11 bases remaining between them. This CDR3 region has 13 residues. The CDR3 nucleotides read TGTGCCTGGAGTCAAGAAAGATTAGATACGCAGTATTTT. It codes for CAWSQERLDTQYF.

CDR3 coding DNA: TGTGCCAGCAGCCCCAGGACAGGGAGTAAAGAGCAGTTCTTC. Its protein is CASSPRTGSKEQFF. The chain employs TRBV12-3 or TRBV12-4 and TRBJ2-1; TRBD1 matches at 8 bases. CDR3 length: 14 amino acids. V dropped 6 bases and J dropped 10; count of bases not matched to a gene: 11.

The chain recombines TRBV20-1 with TRBJ2-1; D unresolved. The ends were cut back, 1 base at V and 0 bases at J, with 19 bases in the middle. CDR1 and CDR2 from the germline V gene are DFQATT and SNEGSKA (reference sequence). CDR3 length: 18 residues. CDR3 DNA: TGCAGTGCTAGAGTTGCGGCGCGGACGCTAGTCTCCTACAATGAGCAGTTCTTC. This translates into CSARVAARTLVSYNEQFF.

The chain has TRBV24-1 and TRBJ2-5; perhaps D is TRBD1 or TRBD2 (6 bases each). The V gene's germline CDR1 is KGHDR and CDR2 SFDVKD. This CDR3 comprises 14 residues. V lost 12 bases and J lost 5, with 21 bases in between. The CDR3 region has the DNA TGTGCCCCCCATAGCGTGAGGAGGGGGGAGACCCAGTACTTC. It encodes CAPHSVRRGETQYF.

Concerning this clonotype itself: A read error may account for a junction end that differs from germline. V usage is TRBV18 and J usage is TRBJ2-3; TRBD1 matches at 10 bases. Germline values: CDR1 KGHSH, CDR2 LQKENI. The CDR3 has 16 residues. CDR3 region: CASSRGTGAFTDTQYF. The CDR3 DNA reads TGTGCCAGTTCACGCGGGACAGGGGCGTTCACAGATACGCAGTATTTT.

The chain uses TRBV30 and TRBJ1-5; 9 bases agree with TRBD1. V shed 4 bases and J 4 bases; nucleotides not matched to a gene: 8. Germline V gene sequence: CDR1 GTSNPN, CDR2 SVGIG (reference sequence). This CDR3 spans 15 amino acids. The CDR3 sequence is CAWKEQGAFNQPQHF. In nucleotides, the CDR3 is TGTGCCTGGAAGGAACAGGGGGCGTTTAATCAGCCCCAGCATTTT.

This clonotype appeared a single time. The J gene is TRBJ2-1, the V gene TRBV6-5, with D possibly being TRBD1 (5 bases). Trimming cost V 2 bases and J 5 bases, with 13 bases left between them. CDR1 is MNHEY, CDR2 SVGAGI, per germline. The CDR3 is 15 amino acids. Written as DNA, the CDR3 is TGTGCCAGCAGTTACGGTACAGGTGGAAACAATGAGCAGTTCTTC. It is translated as CASSYGTGGNNEQFF.

V and J are TRBV6-6 and TRBJ1-1, with D unclear. The CDR3 extends over 13 amino acids. V was trimmed by 2 bases and J by 7 bases, leaving 11 bases between them. Germline V gives CDR1 MNHNY, CDR2 SVGAGI (reference sequence). The DNA of the CDR3 is TGTGCCAGCAGTTACGCAGGTCTTCTTGAAGCTTTCTTT. Its protein product is CASSYAGLLEAFF.

V and J are TRBV5-1 and TRBJ1-5; 7 bases match TRBD1. The trim removed 4 bases at V and 4 bases at J, leaving 5 bases unmatched. Looked up from germline, CDR1 is SGHRS and CDR2 is YFSETQ. The CDR3 consists of 14 residues. The CDR3 reads CASSPGQENQPQHF. The CDR3, as DNA: TGCGCCAGCAGCCCCGGACAGGAGAATCAGCCCCAGCATTTT.